Here is one TCR beta chain with its context. Its target antigen remains unknown. One base away there is no much larger clone; base qualities are not given. This sample includes further DNA sequences coding for the same CDR3. These data belong to a study of blood T cell repertoires in COVID-19 (dated by TCRdb to 2018 to 2021). In terms of the full investigation: Collaborator samples came from the United States, Italy and Spain and covered acute and convalescent phases of COVID-19. Samples came from the ongoing ImmuneRACE study (first 160 participants) plus 1,254 subjects from 6 global collaborators. The sample metadata nearly always contained a de-identified subject ID, COVID-19 status, age in years and sex. The repertoires were released in a freely available public database meant as a resource for research on the immune response to SARS-CoV-2. The prospective study material was composed of cDNA or gDNA derived from T cells, B-cell-depleted T cells, or PBMCs. Where available, HLA class I and class II types were obtained from metadata supplied by the sample provider rather than from assay-based typing. The dataset comprised deeply sampled blood TCRbeta repertoires from subjects exposed to, actively infected with, or recovered from COVID-19.

Each collaborating institution followed its own protocols to collect whole blood in K2EDTA tubes. For TCRbeta analysis, collaborator samples were shipped as frozen whole blood, as isolated PBMCs, or as DNA extracted from either sample type. The full study reports these points: The quantity of clinical and demographic metadata differed by source and by participant and was supplied without curation.

The immunoSEQ Assay, a bias-controlled multiplex PCR, was used to amplify TCRbeta CDR3 regions from genomic DNA. On the study's bioinformatics: Nucleated cell counts per sample were estimated from amplification of reference gene primers within the assay. Sequence reads were collapsed and filtered to measure the absolute abundance of every unique TCRbeta CDR3 rearrangement. Productive Simpson clonality was computed per sample as the square root of Simpson's diversity index over productive rearrangements. Sourced from immuneACCESS, this table was stored by TCRdb with only in-frame sequences that have V and J called. A share of the clones is absent; for the studies checked, an unresolved V gene accounts for under half, and the remainder has no known explanation. V, J and clone size were drawn from that table, and D and trimming were deduced from the DNA. The table for this sample lists about 42,000 clones; about 85% of them were counted only once. 5% to 7% of the sample lies in the top ten.

The CDR3 spans 14 residues, from the cysteine through the phenylalanine. Only CDR3 DNA is held: 42 bases, read in frame from base 1. The specimen was peripheral blood. This clonotype originated in a man between 45 and 60 years old with active COVID-19. The chain is made from TRBV21-1 and TRBJ2-7; no DNA check was done on the table's D call, TRBD2. TRBV21-1 is given as a pseudogene. The DNA sequence follows: TGTGCCAGCATCCAGGGACTTGCTACGGGGGAGCAGTACTTC. Translated, this gives CASIQGLATGEQYF.